This TCR beta chain appears in the sequencing data of a study of shared clonotypes between healthy human individuals. Study as a whole: The study used three CD4 naive, three CD4 memory, two CD8 naive and one CD8 memory plate per donor.

Naive CD8 populations comprised CD45RO-negative cells positively selected for CCR7, excluding terminally differentiated effector memory CD45RA+ cells. Study conclusions and caveats: The genetic and exposure-history diversity represented was limited by few donors. Larger estimated richness was generally recorded for naive subsets relative to memory subsets. A handful of donors showed sharing of around 5.3% of naive CD4 clonotypes.

Produced via immunoSEQ multiplex PCR; TCRdb's table is partial and in-frame only. Seen here are 550,000 to 650,000 clones, roughly 95% observed once, and the top ten hold less than 0.13%. In the case of this clone: The antigen remains undetermined.

The CDR3 spans 15 residues. The V and J ends lost 0 bases and 3 bases respectively, with 9 bases between them. Germline loops: CDR1 SGHNT, CDR2 YYREEE (reference sequence). The chain recombines TRBV5-4 with TRBJ2-2, with unresolved D. This receptor was identified in a woman aged 25 to 39 in good health. Sequenced input: naive CD8+ T cells sorted from blood. The CDR3: CASSLDLEDTGELFF. The CDR3 region has the DNA TGTGCCAGCAGCTTGGATCTTGAGGACACCGGGGAGCTGTTTTTT.